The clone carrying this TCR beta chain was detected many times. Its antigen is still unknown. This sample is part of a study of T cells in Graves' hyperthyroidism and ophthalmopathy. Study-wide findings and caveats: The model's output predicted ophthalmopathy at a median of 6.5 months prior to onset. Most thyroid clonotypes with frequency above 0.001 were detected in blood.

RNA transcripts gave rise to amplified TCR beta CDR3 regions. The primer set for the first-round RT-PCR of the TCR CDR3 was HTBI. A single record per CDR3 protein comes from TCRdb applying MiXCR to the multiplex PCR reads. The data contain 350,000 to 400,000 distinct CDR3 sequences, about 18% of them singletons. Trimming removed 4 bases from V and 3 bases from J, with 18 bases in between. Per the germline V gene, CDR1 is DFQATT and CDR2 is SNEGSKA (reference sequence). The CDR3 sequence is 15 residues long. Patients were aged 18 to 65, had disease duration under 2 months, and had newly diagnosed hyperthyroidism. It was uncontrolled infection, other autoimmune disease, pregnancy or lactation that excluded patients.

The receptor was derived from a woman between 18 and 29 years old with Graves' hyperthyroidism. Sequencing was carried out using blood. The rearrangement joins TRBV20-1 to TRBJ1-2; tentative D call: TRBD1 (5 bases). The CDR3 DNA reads TGCAGTGCTAAGCCCCCGGGACCGGGTCACTATGGCTACACCTTC. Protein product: CSAKPPGPGHYGYTF.